This T cell receptor beta chain came from a study of PD-1 blockade in classical Hodgkin lymphoma. Overall study results and limits: Possibly reflecting disease activity or prior therapy, repertoire differences have causes that remain undefined.

Profiled with immunoSEQ multiplex PCR; TCRdb holds only in-frame clones, not every one. The table lists approximately 22,000 clones, around 70% of them singletons. Notes on this clone: Its specificity is not known.

Described time point: cycle 4 day 1 (C4D1), after around six weeks of nivolumab. Relapses following autologous stem cell transplantation were seen in all patients, with brentuximab vedotin exposure varying. Between the trimmed V and J ends, which lost 0 bases and 3 bases, there was a span of 15 bases. Germline V gives CDR1 WNHNN, CDR2 SYGVQD (reference sequence). The CDR3 runs 17 residues. The TCR comes from a human donor with classical Hodgkin lymphoma. Specimen: peripheral blood mononuclear cells (PBMCs), collected before the fourth cycle of nivolumab. The rearrangement uses TRBV10-1 and TRBJ1-5; D is perhaps TRBD1 (5 bases). CDR3 in amino acids: CASSESINPGFNQPQHF. The CDR3, as DNA: TGCGCCAGCAGTGAGTCGATAAACCCAGGGTTCAATCAGCCCCAGCATTTT.